This TCR beta chain was recorded in a study of CD8 T cells in Susac syndrome. RNA in amounts of roughly 0.45 to 1 ug was reverse transcribed with random hexamers. TCRdb used MiXCR to reprocess the immunoSEQ multiplex PCR reads, holding one entry per CDR3 protein. The sample consists of 150,000 to 200,000 distinct CDR3 sequences, around 94% of them appearing once. V was pared by 3 bases and J by 4 bases, with 14 bases of the junction left unmatched. CDR1 is GTSNPN, CDR2 SVGIG, per germline (reference sequence). The CDR3 is 17 residues long. The TCR originated in a human donor in good health. Specimen: CD4+ T cells from PBMCs. The chain recombines TRBV30 with TRBJ1-5; 8 nucleotides align to TRBD1. This CDR3 is CAWSDEGTGSLNQPQHF. CDR3 DNA: TGTGCCTGGAGCGACGAGGGGACAGGAAGTTTAAATCAGCCCCAGCATTTT.